This passage covers 16 T cell receptor beta chains from one sample sequenced in a study of cytomegalovirus exposure and HLA in healthy donors. PCR primers comprised 60 Vbeta and 13 Jbeta primers. Using immunoSEQ multiplex PCR, the repertoire was profiled, and TCRdb retains in-frame clones only, with some absent. The repertoire holds approximately 110,000 clones, with 81% as singletons. The sample was PBMCs. The receptors originated from a woman in her twenties or thirties in good health and CMV-seronegative.

A note on this clone: An end of the junction does not agree with germline; a read error may underlie this. This specimen includes other DNA sequences encoding the same CDR3. This chain joins TRBV28 and TRBJ1-1; D gene ambiguous. Germline V gives CDR1 MDHEN, CDR2 SYDVKM. The length of the CDR3 is 12 residues. The CDR3 protein is CASSLEWTEAFF. CDR3 nucleotide sequence: TGCGCCAGCAGCCTTGAGTGGACTGAAGCTTTCTTT.

The chain joins TRBV4-1 to TRBJ2-5; 10 positions match TRBD1. The CDR3 is 18 residues long. The germline gives CDR1 MGHRA, CDR2 YSYEKL. J gave up 5 bases and V 3 bases, and 15 bases lay outside the gene matches. The CDR3 nucleotides are TGCGCCAGCAGCCAGGGACTCCCGGGACAGGGGATTCCGGAGACCCAGTACTTC. Amino acid sequence: CASSQGLPGQGIPETQYF.

The rearrangement links TRBV2 to TRBJ1-3; D unresolved. V dropped 1 base and J dropped 0 bases, with 7 bases sitting between them. Germline-derived CDR1 and CDR2 are SNHLY and FYNNEI. The CDR3 extends over 15 amino acids. CDR3 residues: CASSEVPSSGNTIYF. The CDR3 DNA follows: TGTGCCAGCAGTGAAGTCCCGAGCTCTGGAAACACCATATATTTT.

The chain carries TRBV7-3 and TRBJ1-2, with D perhaps matching TRBD1 (6 bases). This CDR3 has 13 residues. The V end lost 2 bases, the J end lost 7 bases, and 11 bases lay between the germline ends. Germline CDR1 reads SGHTA; CDR2 reads FQGTGA. The CDR3 loop reads CASSLGGTRGYTF. The CDR3 region has the DNA TGTGCCAGCAGCTTAGGTGGGACACGTGGCTACACCTTC.

The chain carries TRBV12-5 and TRBJ2-7; D not resolved. The CDR3 is made up of 14 amino acids. Trimming pared 0 bases from V and 2 bases from J, leaving 8 bases between. Germline V lookup: CDR1 LGHNT, CDR2 FRNRAP. The CDR3 loop reads CASGLVASPYEQYF. In DNA, the CDR3 is TGTGCTAGTGGTTTGGTAGCATCCCCCTACGAGCAGTACTTC.

This rearrangement joins TRBV27 to TRBJ2-7; possibly TRBD1 for D (5 bases). Germline V gene sequence: CDR1 MNHEY, CDR2 SMNVEV (reference sequence). V was clipped by 5 bases and J by 1 base, with 27 bases between them. The CDR3 runs to 19 residues. The CDR3 loop reads CASSPPILSGRATSYEQYF. In DNA, the CDR3 is TGTGCCAGCAGTCCTCCAATTCTGTCCGGCAGGGCAACTTCCTACGAGCAGTACTTC.

This clone was recorded a few times. The chain employs TRBV30 and TRBJ1-1, with D hard to call. CDR3 length equals 13 residues. The germline CDR1 and CDR2 sequences are GTSNPN and SVGIG (reference sequence). V lost 0 bases and J lost 1, with 6 bases in between. The CDR3 bases are TGTGCCTGGAGTGTACAGAGGAACACTGAAGCTTTCTTT. This codes for CAWSVQRNTEAFF.

The V gene is TRBV4-1, the J gene TRBJ1-1; the match to TRBD1 covers 7 bases. Germline-derived CDR1 and CDR2 are MGHRA and YSYEKL. Unmatched junction bases numbered 9, after V lost 0 bases and J lost 5 bases. This CDR3 region has 16 residues. DNA for the CDR3: TGCGCCAGCAGCCAAGACTCGACAGGGTTTAGGACTGAAGCTTTCTTT. The encoded protein is CASSQDSTGFRTEAFF.

The gene calls are TRBV28 and TRBJ2-1; TRBD1 matches 10 bases. This CDR3 region has 11 residues. Trimming cost V 5 bases and J 15 bases; bases outside gene matches: 4. Germline CDR1 reads MDHEN; CDR2 reads SYDVKM. In DNA form, the CDR3 reads TGTGCCAGCAGTCGTGGGACAGGGGTGTTCTTC. Amino acid sequence: CASSRGTGVFF.

The chain couples TRBV11-2 to TRBJ2-2; TRBD2 agrees at 9 bases. This CDR3 is built from 16 residues. The trim removed 3 bases at V and 5 bases at J, leaving 7 bases unmatched. The V gene's germline CDR1 is SGHAT and CDR2 FQNNGV. The CDR3 here is CASSFVAGAGTGELFF. The CDR3 coding sequence is TGTGCCAGCAGCTTTGTAGCGGGAGCAGGGACCGGGGAGCTGTTTTTT.

This clone was counted only a few times. This sequence joins TRBV5-1 and TRBJ2-1; perhaps TRBD1 as D (6 bases). The CDR3 contains 15 residues. Trimming removed 0 bases from V and 6 bases from J, with 13 bases in between. Looked up from germline, CDR1 is SGHRS and CDR2 is YFSETQ. The CDR3 DNA reads TGCGCCAGCAGCTTGGTCAGGGGAAGTGTCAATGAGCAGTTCTTC. The encoded protein is CASSLVRGSVNEQFF.

J is TRBJ2-1 and V is TRBV4-2; no firm D call. The V and J ends lost 2 bases and 4 bases respectively, with 3 bases between them. The CDR3 totals 12 residues. Germline loops: CDR1 LGHNA, CDR2 YNFKEQ. The CDR3 bases are TGTGCCAGCAGCCAACAGTACAATGAGCAGTTCTTC. Translated: CASSQQYNEQFF.

This clone was recorded once. CDR3 protein: CASSSGQGKGYGYTF. In DNA form, the CDR3 reads TGTGCCAGCAGCTCCGGACAGGGTAAGGGGTATGGCTACACCTTC. The V and J genes are TRBV28 and TRBJ1-2, with 8 nucleotides matching TRBD1. The CDR3 totals 15 residues. The junction had 11 bases not matched to a gene; V was cut back by 6 bases and J by 5 bases. Germline values: CDR1 MDHEN, CDR2 SYDVKM.

This clone was observed a handful of times. V is TRBV30 and J is TRBJ1-2, with no clear D. V was trimmed by 0 bases and J by 3 bases, leaving 8 bases between them. The CDR3 has 13 amino acids. Germline lookup yields CDR1 GTSNPN and CDR2 SVGIG (reference sequence). The CDR3 DNA reads TGTGCCTGGAGTGTAGGACTTCACTATGGCTACACCTTC. Protein product: CAWSVGLHYGYTF.

The V call is TRBV7-9, the J call TRBJ2-7; possibly TRBD2 for D (5 bases). This CDR3 spans 16 amino acids. From germline, CDR1 is SEHNR and CDR2 FQNEAQ (reference sequence). Trimming shortened V by 8 bases and J by 0 bases, and 20 bases separated the two germline ends. For the CDR3, the DNA is TGTGCCAGCGCCAGAGGGTTTGTGGGAACCTCCTACGAGCAGTACTTC. Translation gives CASARGFVGTSYEQYF.

This chain joins TRBV7-2 and TRBJ1-1; D gene unclear. The CDR3 runs to 14 residues. Germline lookup yields CDR1 SGHTA and CDR2 FQGNSA. V was pared by 3 bases and J by 1 base, with 9 bases between. The CDR3 is CASSFSRGNTEAFF. The CDR3, as DNA: TGTGCCAGCAGCTTTAGCCGGGGGAACACTGAAGCTTTCTTT.